This T cell receptor beta chain came from a study of cytomegalovirus exposure and HLA in healthy donors. This clone showed up just a few times. Both 60 Vbeta primers and 13 Jbeta primers went into the PCR. Profiling relied on immunoSEQ multiplex PCR, and the TCRdb table lists in-frame clones only, not all of them. The sample has about 190,000 clones, around 87% seen once; the top ten hold 1% to 1.5%. This CDR3 region has 14 residues. Germline loops: CDR1 SGHTA, CDR2 FQGNSA. With 8 bases clipped from V and 7 bases from J, the junction kept 11 bases outside the gene matches. Healthy individuals who donated bone marrow served as the donors.

This receptor was obtained from a man younger than 45 in good health and CMV-seronegative. Sequenced sample: PBMCs. The chain is built from TRBV7-2 and TRBJ2-3, with 8 bases matching TRBD2. The CDR3 DNA reads as TGTGCCAGCCGGGAATACGGGAGGGCAAATACGCAGTATTTT. As protein: CASREYGRANTQYF.